Presented here are 4 T cell receptor beta chains from one specimen sequenced in a study of cytomegalovirus exposure and HLA in healthy donors. Primers: 60 Vbeta forward and 13 Jbeta reverse. The method was immunoSEQ multiplex PCR; TCRdb's version includes in-frame clones alone and lacks a portion of them. The sample contains roughly 110,000 clones, around three quarters of which appear only once. What was sequenced was PBMCs. The receptors come from a female donor in good health and CMV-seronegative.

The V gene is TRBV7-2, the J gene TRBJ2-3, with D possibly matching TRBD1 (5 bases). CDR1 and CDR2 from the germline V gene are SGHTA and FQGNSA. The CDR3 covers 19 residues. The V end was cut by 6 bases, the J end by 3 bases, with 28 bases between. The CDR3 bases are TGTGCCAGCAGTCAGACTTTCGGCAGGGCTCTTTTTGGTACAGATACGCAGTATTTT. Translating gives CASSQTFGRALFGTDTQYF.

This chain connects TRBV19 to TRBJ1-6; the D gene is possibly TRBD1 (5 bases). V gave up 0 bases and J gave up 5 bases, with 8 bases separating them. From germline, CDR1 is LNHDA and CDR2 SQIVND (reference sequence). The CDR3 totals 15 residues. The CDR3 reads CASSIDAGNNSPLHF. In nucleotides, the CDR3 is TGTGCCAGTAGTATAGATGCAGGGAATAATTCACCCCTCCACTTT.

This clone has more than one count but fewer than ten. The V and J genes are TRBV19 and TRBJ1-6, with 7 bases identical to TRBD1. Per germline, CDR1 LNHDA and CDR2 SQIVND (reference sequence). The CDR3 covers 16 residues. The J segment lost 5 bases and the V segment lost 5 bases, leaving 9 bases of the junction unmatched. CDR3 region: CASSGPTGQNNSPLHF. In DNA, the CDR3 is TGTGCCAGTAGTGGTCCTACGGGACAGAATAATTCACCCCTCCACTTT.

The gene calls are TRBV27 and TRBJ1-1; D is unresolved. The CDR3 spans 14 residues. Germline V CDR1 and CDR2: MNHEY, SMNVEV (reference sequence). V gave up 5 bases and J gave up 2 bases, with 12 bases separating them. The CDR3 DNA is TGTGCCAGCAGTCCACAACACAGAAACACTGAAGCTTTCTTT. This codes for CASSPQHRNTEAFF.